The clone carrying this T cell receptor (beta chain) was counted many times. Its specificity is not known. Using quantitative 5'-RACE with molecular barcodes, the authors made TCR beta libraries. TCRdb re-called the 5' RACE reads with MiXCR, one entry per CDR3 protein. This table holds 350,000 or so distinct CDR3 sequences, 6.5% to 10% found once. This entry is derived from a study of CD8 T cells in ankylosing spondylitis. CDR3 length equals 14 residues. In germline, CDR1 is LGHNA, CDR2 YNFKEQ. V shed 4 bases and J 7 bases; nucleotides not matched to a gene: 7. Study-wide points: Clones linked to the disease showed a CD8+ phenotype. They occurred at relatively low frequencies in peripheral blood. Several of the motif variants were reported before in synovial fluid and blood from reactive arthritis. For ankylosing spondylitis blood, a TCR beta motif of eight or nine highly homologous variants appeared characteristic.

This clonotype originated in a male donor with ankylosing spondylitis. Sequencing was performed on blood, either unsorted or a sorted T cell fraction (not recorded which). The rearrangement uses TRBV4-2 and TRBJ2-7, with TRBD2 matching 10 bases. The CDR3 here is CASSPASGSREQYF. CDR3 sequence (DNA): TGTGCCAGCAGCCCCGCTAGCGGGAGCAGAGAGCAGTACTTC.